Given below is one T cell receptor (beta chain) in context. Clones were read by immunoSEQ multiplex PCR, and TCRdb kept only the in-frame ones, dropping some. The sample records some 140,000 clones, roughly nine tenths being singletons. The source of the sample is a study of T cell responses to AZD1222 COVID-19 vaccine. In germline, CDR1 is MNHEY, CDR2 SVGAGI. The CDR3 runs 13 residues. Deletions cut 5 bases from V and 5 bases from J, with 12 bases between. The chain employs TRBV6-5 and TRBJ2-5; no clear D gene. The sequenced sample was peripheral blood, obtained on day 0 of MenACWY control vaccination. The TCR was taken from an adult in good health. CDR3 protein: CASSPSNGETQYF. Here the CDR3 DNA reads TGTGCCAGCAGTCCATCGAACGGGGAGACCCAGTACTTC.